The present T cell receptor (beta chain) was sequenced within a study of siplizumab effects on memory and regulatory T cells. Study findings and constraints: An assignable phenotype, naive or memory, was missing from roughly 76-95% of proliferating CD4+ or CD8+ clones.

The J segment lost 4 bases and the V segment lost 4 bases, leaving 6 bases of the junction unmatched. CDR1 and CDR2 (germline): SEHNR, FQNEAQ (reference sequence). The CDR3 is made up of 15 amino acids. Sequencing of each sample assayed 95,000 to 100,000 TCR templates. Using immunoSEQ multiplex PCR, the repertoire was profiled, and TCRdb retains in-frame clones only, with some absent. Among tens of thousands of clones listed, around 90% were seen once. In the case of this clone: Its target is unknown.

This sequence joins TRBV7-9 and TRBJ1-1, with 10 bases identical to TRBD1. The sample consisted of Tregs sorted from blood. The receptor was isolated from a human donor in good health. The chain's CDR3 is CASSSLRDRGTEAFF. Written as DNA, the CDR3 is TGTGCCAGCAGCTCCCTGCGGGACAGGGGCACTGAAGCTTTCTTT.